The 25 T cell receptor beta chains below all came from one sample that was sequenced in a study of T-cell reconstitution after alpha-beta-depleted transplantation in children. Unique molecular identifiers tagged the TCRbeta library. TCRdb itself ran the PCR reads through MiXCR, one entry per CDR3 protein. The data contain 420,000 or so distinct CDR3 sequences, about 11% of them singletons. The sequences come from PBMCs from the stem cell graft donor, collected from the stem cell graft. The receptors were sampled from a human donor who donated a stem cell graft to a child with acute myeloid leukemia.

This clonotype was counted between two and nine times. The chain combines TRBV25-1 with TRBJ2-3, with 7 nucleotides matching TRBD2. The V segment lost 2 bases and the J segment 6 bases; nucleotides outside the gene matches: 5. The germline V gene encodes CDR1 MGHDK and CDR2 SYGVNS. The CDR3 has 14 residues. DNA for the CDR3: TGTGCCAGCAGTGAACCGGGGGGTGGGGATACGCAGTATTTT. Encoded protein: CASSEPGGGDTQYF. Full variable domain (outside the CDR3, taken from reference TRBV25-1 and TRBJ2-3): EADIYQTPRYLVIGTGKKITLECSQTMGHDKMYWYQQDPGMELHLIHYSYGVNSTEKGDLSSESTVSRIRTEHFPLTLESARPSHTSQYLCASSEPGGGDTQYFGPGTRLTVL.

This clonotype occurred many times. CDR3 sequence (DNA): TGCAGCGTTGATAAAACAGACAGGGAGGATGGCTACACCTTC. Amino acid sequence: CSVDKTDREDGYTF. V is TRBV29-1 and J is TRBJ1-2; 7 bases fit TRBD1. CDR3 size: 14 residues. The V gene end was trimmed by 3 bases and the J gene end by 6 bases; junction bases not matched to a gene: 10. The germline gives CDR1 SQVTM, CDR2 ANQGSEA.

This clonotype has ten or more counts. V gene TRBV7-2 combines with J gene TRBJ1-4; tentatively, D is TRBD1 (5 bases). This CDR3 has 14 residues. Germline V CDR1 and CDR2: SGHTA, FQGNSA. V dropped 4 bases and J dropped 4 bases, with 10 bases sitting between them. The CDR3 bases are TGTGCCAGCAGCTCCGACAGCGATAATGAAAAACTGTTTTTT. It yields the protein CASSSDSDNEKLFF.

The chain carries TRBV25-1 and TRBJ1-1; maybe TRBD1 (6 bases). In germline, CDR1 is MGHDK, CDR2 SYGVNS. The CDR3 totals 13 residues. Trimming cost V 3 bases and J 9 bases, with 14 bases left between them. The CDR3 DNA reads as TGTGCCAGCAGTGACCCGACAGGAATGAAAGCTTTCTTT. Translation gives CASSDPTGMKAFF. The complete variable domain, with remaining parts taken from reference TRBV25-1 and TRBJ1-1, reads EADIYQTPRYLVIGTGKKITLECSQTMGHDKMYWYQQDPGMELHLIHYSYGVNSTEKGDLSSESTVSRIRTEHFPLTLESARPSHTSQYLCASSDPTGMKAFFGQGTRLTVV.

The chain is built from TRBV29-1 and TRBJ2-1; D is ambiguous. Germline V lookup: CDR1 SQVTM, CDR2 ANQGSEA. Deletions cut 4 bases from V and 5 bases from J, with 3 bases between. This CDR3 region has 10 residues. CDR3 bases: TGCAGCGTTGCCCACAATGAGCAGTTCTTC. Its translation: CSVAHNEQFF.

This clonotype has a handful of counts. The chain couples TRBV7-2 to TRBJ1-2; D unresolved. V was clipped by 1 base and J by 8 bases, with 17 bases between them. The CDR3 runs 15 residues. Germline CDR1 reads SGHTA; CDR2 reads FQGNSA. The CDR3 spells CASSLETVIRGGYTF. As DNA, the CDR3 is TGTGCCAGCAGCTTAGAAACGGTCATACGAGGGGGCTACACCTTC.

This chain connects TRBV20-1 to TRBJ2-5; 11 positions match TRBD2. CDR1 and CDR2 from the germline V gene are DFQATT and SNEGSKA (reference sequence). The CDR3 is 19 amino acids. Germline trimming cut 5 bases from V and 2 bases from J; bases unmatched to any gene: 19. CDR3 loop: CSALGPGGPRLAGQETQYF. CDR3 sequence (DNA): TGCAGTGCTCTAGGGCCTGGGGGGCCCCGACTAGCGGGGCAAGAGACCCAGTACTTC.

The chain employs TRBV30 and TRBJ1-1; D is perhaps TRBD1 (5 bases). V dropped 0 bases and J dropped 3 bases, with 14 bases sitting between them. The CDR3 is 15 amino acids. The germline gives CDR1 GTSNPN, CDR2 SVGIG (reference sequence). CDR3: CAWSVTRGLDTEAFF. The CDR3 DNA reads TGTGCCTGGAGTGTAACGAGGGGCTTGGACACTGAAGCTTTCTTT.

The sample holds a few counts of this clonotype. The chain is built from TRBV7-6 and TRBJ2-5; D is possibly TRBD1 or TRBD2 (5 bases each). CDR3 length equals 14 residues. V was pared by 1 base and J by 2 bases, with 8 bases between. Germline CDR1 reads SGHVS; CDR2 reads FNYEAQ. The CDR3 loop reads CASSLVGEQETQYF. In nucleotides, the CDR3 is TGTGCCAGCAGCTTAGTGGGGGAGCAAGAGACCCAGTACTTC.

In its sample, this clonotype was seen a few times. CDR3 coding DNA: TGTGCCAGCAGCTACGGCAGAATCACAGATACGCAGTATTTT. This gives the protein CASSYGRITDTQYF. V is TRBV7-2 and J is TRBJ2-3; D is unclear. V was cut by 4 bases and J by 2 bases, with 10 bases left in between. The CDR3 is made up of 14 amino acids. CDR1 and CDR2 from the germline V gene are SGHTA and FQGNSA.

In its sample, this clonotype was seen a few times. This chain links TRBV20-1 with TRBJ2-7, with 8 bases aligning to TRBD2. CDR1 DFQATT and CDR2 SNEGSKA come from the germline V gene (reference sequence). The CDR3 loop spans 15 amino acids. V lost 2 bases and J lost 2; bases outside the gene matches: 8. The chain's CDR3 is CSARRPIAGPYEQYF. Here the CDR3 DNA reads TGCAGTGCTAGAAGACCCATAGCGGGACCCTACGAGCAGTACTTC.

This clonotype was counted only a few times. The genes are TRBV29-1 and TRBJ2-5; TRBD1 or TRBD2 may be the D gene (5 bases each). V was trimmed by 5 bases and J by 1 base, leaving 17 bases between them. Germline V lookup: CDR1 SQVTM, CDR2 ANQGSEA. The CDR3 is 15 residues long. The CDR3 reads CSVSPATGAQETQYF. Written as DNA, the CDR3 is TGCAGCGTTTCCCCCGCGACCGGGGCCCAAGAGACCCAGTACTTC. Supplemented by reference TRBV29-1 and TRBJ2-5, the full variable domain reads SAVISQKPSRDICQRGTSLTIQCQVDSQVTMMFWYRQQPGQSLTLIATANQGSEATYESGFVIDKFPISRPNLTFSTLTVSNMSPEDSSIYLCSVSPATGAQETQYFGPGTRLLVL.

The table lists this clonotype with a few counts. An end of the junction differs from the germline gene, which may be a read error. J is TRBJ1-1 and V is TRBV7-7; D is uncertain. CDR3 length: 17 residues. Germline-derived CDR1 and CDR2 are SSHAT and FNYEAQ (reference sequence). CDR3 protein: CASSFHTRNRVFTEAFF. CDR3 nucleotides: TGTGCTAGCAGCTTCCACACTAGGAATCGGGTGTTCACTGAAGCTTTCTTT.

This clonotype was recorded a few times. This sequence joins TRBV4-2 and TRBJ1-3; the D is unclear. Germline CDR1 LGHNA, CDR2 YNFKEQ. Deletions cut 0 bases from V and 7 bases from J, with 7 bases between. The CDR3 covers 13 residues. The CDR3 nucleotides are TGTGCCAGCAGCCAAGACCGATGGAACACCATATATTTT. Residues: CASSQDRWNTIYF.

The rearrangement links TRBV6-1 to TRBJ2-2; weak D call: TRBD1 (6 bases). From germline, CDR1 is MNHNS and CDR2 SASEGT. The CDR3 runs to 17 residues. V dropped 1 base and J dropped 4 bases, with 16 bases sitting between them. The CDR3 region is CASSEELHRAITGELFF. As DNA, the CDR3 is TGTGCCAGCAGTGAAGAGCTACACAGGGCGATCACCGGGGAGCTGTTTTTT.

This clonotype was seen ten or more times. The rearrangement uses TRBV7-6 and TRBJ2-5; TRBD1 matches at 10 bases. J lost 4 bases, V lost 5 bases, and 4 bases had no gene match. The CDR3 is 14 residues long. Germline V gene data show CDR1 as SGHVS and CDR2 as FNYEAQ. The CDR3 DNA reads TGTGCCAGCAGCCCCGGGACAGGGGTAGAGACCCAGTACTTC. It is translated as CASSPGTGVETQYF.

The chain joins TRBV20-1 to TRBJ2-7; possibly TRBD2 for D (5 bases). Germline V CDR1 and CDR2: DFQATT, SNEGSKA (reference sequence). Deletions cut 0 bases from V and 0 bases from J, with 12 bases between. The CDR3 has 15 amino acids. The CDR3, as DNA: TGCAGTGCTAGAGATGAGGGTCAAACCTCCTACGAGCAGTACTTC. It codes for CSARDEGQTSYEQYF.

The rearrangement links TRBV12-3 or TRBV12-4 to TRBJ2-5, with D hard to call. V was trimmed by 4 bases and J by 5 bases, leaving 8 bases between them. The CDR3 spans 12 residues. The DNA of the CDR3 is TGTGCCAGCAGTTCTACCCCGGAGACCCAGTACTTC. Protein product: CASSSTPETQYF.

This clonotype was counted a few times. The V call is TRBV29-1, the J call TRBJ2-1; D call uncertain. V gave up 4 bases and J gave up 6 bases, with 10 bases separating them. There are 12 residues in the CDR3. Per the germline V gene, CDR1 is SQVTM and CDR2 is ANQGSEA. In DNA form, the CDR3 reads TGCAGCGTTGGGCCCGTCCCCAATGAGCAGTTCTTC. Amino acids: CSVGPVPNEQFF.

Ten or more counts support this clonotype. The V gene is TRBV6-1, the J gene TRBJ2-6; D gene ambiguous. The CDR3 runs 19 residues. Trimming took off 1 base at V and 0 bases at J, with 16 bases between the two ends. CDR1 and CDR2 (germline): MNHNS, SASEGT. The CDR3 region is CASSEGPLTRISGANVLTF. CDR3 nucleotide sequence: TGTGCCAGCAGTGAAGGCCCCTTAACACGAATCTCTGGGGCCAACGTCCTGACTTTC.

This clonotype was picked up a small number of times. The chain carries TRBV7-2 and TRBJ1-6; the match to TRBD1 covers 8 bases. Trimming took 5 bases from V and 9 from J; bases not matched to a gene: 9. The CDR3 sequence is 15 residues long. Per germline, CDR1 SGHTA and CDR2 FQGNSA. The CDR3 DNA reads as TGTGCCAGCAGCCCCCGACAGGGGAGCGGTTCACCCCTCCACTTT. Protein: CASSPRQGSGSPLHF.

This clonotype turned up a few times. The chain has TRBV25-1 and TRBJ1-4; D unresolved. CDR3 size: 15 residues. Looked up from germline, CDR1 is MGHDK and CDR2 is SYGVNS. V gave up 3 bases and J gave up 5 bases, with 13 bases separating them. Written as DNA, the CDR3 is TGTGCCAGCAGTGACAGATCAGGCCCGAATGAAAAACTGTTTTTT. Translated, it gives CASSDRSGPNEKLFF.

In its sample, this clonotype was seen a few times. The rearrangement uses TRBV20-1 and TRBJ2-1, with 9 positions matching TRBD2. Germline V gives CDR1 DFQATT, CDR2 SNEGSKA (reference sequence). The trim removed 6 bases at V and 4 bases at J, leaving 7 bases unmatched. This CDR3 region has 14 residues. CDR3 in DNA: TGCAGTGCCGGGGCTAGCGGGATTTACAATGAGCAGTTCTTC. Its protein is CSAGASGIYNEQFF.

This clonotype was observed a handful of times. The chain joins TRBV10-3 to TRBJ2-1; D possibly uses TRBD1 or TRBD2 (6 bases each). CDR3 size: 15 residues. V lost 10 bases to trimming and J lost 4 bases, with 20 bases between them. The V gene's germline CDR1 is ENHRY and CDR2 SYGVKD. CDR3 sequence reads: CATTPRRDNYNEQFF. The DNA of the CDR3 is TGTGCCACAACCCCGCGGCGGGACAATTACAATGAGCAGTTCTTC.

This clonotype turned up a few times. The chain is built from TRBV5-5 and TRBJ2-1, with 10 bases that match TRBD2. With 6 bases clipped from V and 8 bases from J, the junction kept 8 bases outside the gene matches. The CDR3 runs 14 residues. Germline V CDR1 and CDR2: SGHKS, YYEKEE (reference sequence). CDR3 nucleotides: TGTGCCAGCACACGAGCGGGGGGGGTATATGAGCAGTTCTTC. Translating gives CASTRAGGVYEQFF. Filled out from reference TRBV5-5 and TRBJ2-1, the complete variable domain reads DAGVTQSPTHLIKTRGQQVTLRCSPISGHKSVSWYQQVLGQGPQFIFQYYEKEERGRGNFPDRFSARQFPNYSSELNVNALLLGDSALYLCASTRAGGVYEQFFGPGTRLTVL.